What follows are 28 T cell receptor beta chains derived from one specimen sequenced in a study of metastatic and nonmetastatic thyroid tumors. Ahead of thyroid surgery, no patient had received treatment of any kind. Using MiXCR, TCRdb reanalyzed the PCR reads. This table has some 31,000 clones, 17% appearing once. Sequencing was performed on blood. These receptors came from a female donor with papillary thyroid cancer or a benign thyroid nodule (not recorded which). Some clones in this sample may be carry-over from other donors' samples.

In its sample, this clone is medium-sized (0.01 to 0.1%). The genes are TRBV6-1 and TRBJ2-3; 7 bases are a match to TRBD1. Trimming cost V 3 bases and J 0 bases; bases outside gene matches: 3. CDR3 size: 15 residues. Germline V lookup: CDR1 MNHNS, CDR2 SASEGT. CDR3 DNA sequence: TGTGCCAGCAGTGACCTGACAGGGAGCACAGATACGCAGTATTTT. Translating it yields CASSDLTGSTDTQYF.

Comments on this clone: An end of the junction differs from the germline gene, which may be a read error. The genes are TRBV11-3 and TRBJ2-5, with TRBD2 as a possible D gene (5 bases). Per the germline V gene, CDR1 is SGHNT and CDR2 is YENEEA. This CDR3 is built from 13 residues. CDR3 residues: CAISLVGGETQYF. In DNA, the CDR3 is TGTGCCATCAGCTTAGTCGGCGGGGAGACCCAGTACTTC.

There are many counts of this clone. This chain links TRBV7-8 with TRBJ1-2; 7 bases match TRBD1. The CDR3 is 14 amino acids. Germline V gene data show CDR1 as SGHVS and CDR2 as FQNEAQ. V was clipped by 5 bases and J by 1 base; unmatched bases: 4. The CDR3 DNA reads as TGTGCCAGCAGCGCTAACAGGGGTAACTATGGCTACACCTTC. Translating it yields CASSANRGNYGYTF.

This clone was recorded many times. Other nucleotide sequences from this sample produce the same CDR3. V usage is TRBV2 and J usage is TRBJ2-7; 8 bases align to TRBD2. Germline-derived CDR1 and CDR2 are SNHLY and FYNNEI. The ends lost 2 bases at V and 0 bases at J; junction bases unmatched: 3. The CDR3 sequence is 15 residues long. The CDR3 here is CASSETLAVSYEQYF. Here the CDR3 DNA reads TGTGCCAGCAGTGAAACACTAGCGGTCTCCTACGAGCAGTACTTC.

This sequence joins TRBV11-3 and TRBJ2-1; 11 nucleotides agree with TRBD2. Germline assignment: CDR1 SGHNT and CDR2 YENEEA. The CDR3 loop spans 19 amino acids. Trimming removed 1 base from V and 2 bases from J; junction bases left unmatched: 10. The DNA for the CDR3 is TGTGCCAGCAGCTTAGGTAAACGCGGACTAGCGGGTACCTACAATGAGCAGTTCTTC. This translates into CASSLGKRGLAGTYNEQFF.

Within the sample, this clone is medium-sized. The CDR3 nucleotides read TGTGCCAGCAAAAGTACGGCGTACTACGAGCAGTACTTC. Protein product: CASKSTAYYEQYF. This rearrangement joins TRBV6-1 to TRBJ2-7; D is unresolved. This CDR3 comprises 13 residues. CDR1 MNHNS and CDR2 SASEGT come from the germline V gene. Trimming shortened V by 7 bases and J by 3 bases, and 13 bases separated the two germline ends.

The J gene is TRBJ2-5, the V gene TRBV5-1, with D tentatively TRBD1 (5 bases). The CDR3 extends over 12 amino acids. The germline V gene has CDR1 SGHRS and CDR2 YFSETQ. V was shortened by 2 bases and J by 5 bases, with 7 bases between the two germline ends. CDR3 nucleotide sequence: TGCGCCAGCAGCTTTCAGGGTGAGACCCAGTACTTC. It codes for CASSFQGETQYF.

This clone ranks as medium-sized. CDR3 in amino acids: CASSPGTSGVAYEQYF. In DNA, the CDR3 is TGTGCCAGCAGTCCCGGGACTAGCGGGGTTGCCTACGAGCAGTACTTC. J is TRBJ2-7 and V is TRBV6-1, with 13 bases identical to TRBD2. This CDR3 is 16 amino acids long. The V gene's germline CDR1 is MNHNS and CDR2 SASEGT. V shed 5 bases and J 2 bases; nucleotides not matched to a gene: 6.

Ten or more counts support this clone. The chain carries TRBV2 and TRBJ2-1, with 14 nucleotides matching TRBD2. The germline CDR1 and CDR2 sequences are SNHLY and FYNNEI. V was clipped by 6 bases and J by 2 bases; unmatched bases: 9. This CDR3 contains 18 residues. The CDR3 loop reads CASRGTSGRQGAYNEQFF. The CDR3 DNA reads TGTGCCAGCAGGGGGACTAGCGGGAGACAAGGCGCCTACAATGAGCAGTTCTTC.

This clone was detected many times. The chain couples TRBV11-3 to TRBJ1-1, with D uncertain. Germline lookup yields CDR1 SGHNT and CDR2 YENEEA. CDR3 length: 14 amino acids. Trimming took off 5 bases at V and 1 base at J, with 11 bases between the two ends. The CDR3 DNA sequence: TGTGCCAGCAGCACGACCCGAAGGAACACTGAAGCTTTCTTT. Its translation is CASSTTRRNTEAFF.

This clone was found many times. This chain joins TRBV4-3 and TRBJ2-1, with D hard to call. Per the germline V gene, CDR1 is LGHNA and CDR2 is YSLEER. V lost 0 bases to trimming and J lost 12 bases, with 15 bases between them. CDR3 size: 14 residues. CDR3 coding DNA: TGCGCCAGCAGCCAAGATTCCCTCTCTACCGGGCAGTTCTTC. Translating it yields CASSQDSLSTGQFF.

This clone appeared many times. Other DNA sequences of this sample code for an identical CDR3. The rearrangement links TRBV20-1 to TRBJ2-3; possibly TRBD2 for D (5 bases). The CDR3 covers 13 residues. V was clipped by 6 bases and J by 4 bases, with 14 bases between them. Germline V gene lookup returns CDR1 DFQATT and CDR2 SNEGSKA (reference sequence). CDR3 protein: CSAPVGRADTQYF. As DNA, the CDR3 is TGCAGTGCCCCGGTTGGGCGGGCAGATACGCAGTATTTT.

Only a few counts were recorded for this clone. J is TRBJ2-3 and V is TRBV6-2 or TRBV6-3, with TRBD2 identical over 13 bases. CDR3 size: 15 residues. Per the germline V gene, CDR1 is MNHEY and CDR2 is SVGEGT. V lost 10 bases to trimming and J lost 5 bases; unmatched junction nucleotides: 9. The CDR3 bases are TGTGCCAACATCCCAAGACTAGCGGGAGGAGATACGCAGTATTTT. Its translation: CANIPRLAGGDTQYF.

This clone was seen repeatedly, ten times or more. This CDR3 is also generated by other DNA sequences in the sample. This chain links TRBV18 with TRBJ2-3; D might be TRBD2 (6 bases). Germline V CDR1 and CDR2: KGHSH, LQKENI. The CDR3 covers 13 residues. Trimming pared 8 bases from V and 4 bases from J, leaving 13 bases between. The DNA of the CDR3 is TGTGCCAGCACACGAAGGGAGGCAGATACGCAGTATTTT. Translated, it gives CASTRREADTQYF.

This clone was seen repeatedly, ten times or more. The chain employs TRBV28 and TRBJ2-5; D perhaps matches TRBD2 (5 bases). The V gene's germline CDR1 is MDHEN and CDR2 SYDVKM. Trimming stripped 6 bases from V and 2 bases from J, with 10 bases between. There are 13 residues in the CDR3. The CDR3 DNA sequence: TGTGCCAGCAGCGGACTTAGTCAAGAGACCCAGTACTTC. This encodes CASSGLSQETQYF.

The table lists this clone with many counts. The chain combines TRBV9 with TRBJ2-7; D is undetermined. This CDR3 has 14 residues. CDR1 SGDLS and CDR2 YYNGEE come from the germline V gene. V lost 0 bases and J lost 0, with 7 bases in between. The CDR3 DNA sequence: TGTGCCAGCAGCGTAGACGGGTTCTCCTACGAGCAGTACTTC. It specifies CASSVDGFSYEQYF.

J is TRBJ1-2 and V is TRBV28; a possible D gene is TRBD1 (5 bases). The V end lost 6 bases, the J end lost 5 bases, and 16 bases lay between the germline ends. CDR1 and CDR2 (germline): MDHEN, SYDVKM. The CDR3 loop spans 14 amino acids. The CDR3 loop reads CASRSGAASYGYTF. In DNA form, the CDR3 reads TGTGCCAGCAGAAGTGGGGCAGCCTCTTATGGCTACACCTTC.

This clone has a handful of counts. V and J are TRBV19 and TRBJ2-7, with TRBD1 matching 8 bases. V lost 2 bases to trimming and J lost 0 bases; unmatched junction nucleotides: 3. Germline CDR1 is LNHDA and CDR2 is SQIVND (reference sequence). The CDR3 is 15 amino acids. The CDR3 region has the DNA TGTGCCAGTAGTATATCAGGACAGGGCTCCTACGAGCAGTACTTC. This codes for CASSISGQGSYEQYF.

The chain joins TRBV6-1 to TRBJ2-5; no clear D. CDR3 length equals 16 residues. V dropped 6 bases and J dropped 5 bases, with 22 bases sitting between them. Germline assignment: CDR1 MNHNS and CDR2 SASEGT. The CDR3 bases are TGTGCCAGCAGCCTCGACAAGGAGTATTCGAGGGAGACCCAGTACTTC. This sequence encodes CASSLDKEYSRETQYF.

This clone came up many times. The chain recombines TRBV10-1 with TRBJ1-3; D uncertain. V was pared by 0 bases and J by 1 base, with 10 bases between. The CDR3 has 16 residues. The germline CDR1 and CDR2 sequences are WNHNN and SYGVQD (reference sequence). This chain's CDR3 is CASSESVAPSGNTIYF. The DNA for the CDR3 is TGCGCCAGCAGTGAGTCGGTGGCGCCGTCTGGAAACACCATATATTTT.

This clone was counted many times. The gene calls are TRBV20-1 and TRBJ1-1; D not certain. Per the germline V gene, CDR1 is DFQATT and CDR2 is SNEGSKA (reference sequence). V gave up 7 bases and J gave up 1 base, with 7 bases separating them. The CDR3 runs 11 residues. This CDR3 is CSGVGNTEAFF. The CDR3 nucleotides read TGCAGTGGGGTGGGGAACACTGAAGCTTTCTTT.

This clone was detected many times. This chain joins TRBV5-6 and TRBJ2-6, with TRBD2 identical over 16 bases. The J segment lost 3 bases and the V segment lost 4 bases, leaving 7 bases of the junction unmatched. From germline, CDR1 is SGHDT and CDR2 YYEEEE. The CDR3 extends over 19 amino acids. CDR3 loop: CASSLAGLAGGNGANVLTF. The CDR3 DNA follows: TGTGCCAGCAGCCTAGCGGGACTAGCGGGAGGGAATGGGGCCAACGTCCTGACTTTC.

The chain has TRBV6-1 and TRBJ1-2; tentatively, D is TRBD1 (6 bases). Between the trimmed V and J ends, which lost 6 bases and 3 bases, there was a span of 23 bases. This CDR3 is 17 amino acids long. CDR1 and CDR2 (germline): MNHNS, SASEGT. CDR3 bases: TGTGCCAGCAGCCCCCGGGACATCCCCACCACTCACTATGGCTACACCTTC. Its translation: CASSPRDIPTTHYGYTF.

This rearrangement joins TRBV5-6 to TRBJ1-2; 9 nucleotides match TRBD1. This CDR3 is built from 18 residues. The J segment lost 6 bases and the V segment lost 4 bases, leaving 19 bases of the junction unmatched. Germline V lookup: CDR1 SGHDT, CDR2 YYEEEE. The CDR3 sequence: CASSPLTGQGYKDDGYTF. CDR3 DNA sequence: TGTGCCAGCAGCCCCTTAACGGGACAGGGATATAAGGACGATGGCTACACCTTC.

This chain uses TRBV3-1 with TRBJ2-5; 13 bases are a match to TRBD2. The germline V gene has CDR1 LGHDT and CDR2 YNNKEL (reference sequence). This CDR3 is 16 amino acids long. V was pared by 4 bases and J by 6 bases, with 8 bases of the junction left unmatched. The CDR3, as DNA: TGTGCCAGCAGCCTTCGGACTAGCGGGGGAGGGCAGACCCAGTACTTC. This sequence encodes CASSLRTSGGGQTQYF.

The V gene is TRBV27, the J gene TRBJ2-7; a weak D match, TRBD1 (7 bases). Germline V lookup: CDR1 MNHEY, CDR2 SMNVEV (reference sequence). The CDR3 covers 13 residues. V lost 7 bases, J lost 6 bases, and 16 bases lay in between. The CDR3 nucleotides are TGTGCCAGCAACAAGGGCCAGGGGGGCGAGCAGTACTTC. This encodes CASNKGQGGEQYF.

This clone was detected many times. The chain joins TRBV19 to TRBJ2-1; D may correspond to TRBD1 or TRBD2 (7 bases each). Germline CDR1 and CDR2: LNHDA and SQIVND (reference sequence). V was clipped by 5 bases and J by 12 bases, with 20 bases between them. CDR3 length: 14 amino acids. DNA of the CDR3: TGTGCCAGTAGTGGTCAGGGGGTTGGGAGGGGGCAGTTCTTC. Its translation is CASSGQGVGRGQFF.

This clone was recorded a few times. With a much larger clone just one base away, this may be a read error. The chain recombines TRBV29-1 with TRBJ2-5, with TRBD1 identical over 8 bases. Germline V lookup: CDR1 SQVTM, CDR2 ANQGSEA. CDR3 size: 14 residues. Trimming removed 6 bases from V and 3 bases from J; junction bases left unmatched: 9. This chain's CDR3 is CSVRRYRGKETQYF. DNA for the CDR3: TGCAGCGTGCGCCGGTACAGGGGGAAAGAGACCCAGTACTTC. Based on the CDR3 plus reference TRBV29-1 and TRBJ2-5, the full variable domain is SAVISQKPSRDICQRGTSLTIQCQVDSQVTMMFWYRQQPGQSLTLIATANQGSEATYESGFVIDKFPISRPNLTFSTLTVSNMSPEDSSIYLCSVRRYRGKETQYFGPGTRLLVL.